These 15 T cell receptor beta chains originate from one sample sequenced in a study of blood T cell repertoires in COVID-19. The data were produced by immunoSEQ multiplex PCR, yet TCRdb's version contains in-frame clones alone and is incomplete. The sample lists over 200,000 clones, approximately 79% occurring once. Specimen: peripheral blood. The receptor set was obtained from a human donor in a cohort sampled during active COVID-19.

CDR3 bases: TGTGCCAGCAGCCCACGGGAGGGGATCACCGGGGAGCTGTTTTTT. Its protein product is CASSPREGITGELFF. The V call is TRBV7-2, the J call TRBJ2-2, with 8 nucleotides matching TRBD2. The CDR3 contains 15 residues. Germline V gene data show CDR1 as SGHTA and CDR2 as FQGNSA. The V segment lost 5 bases and the J segment 4 bases; nucleotides outside the gene matches: 6. The full variable domain, in which reference TRBV7-2 and TRBJ2-2 provide the parts outside the CDR3, is GAGVSQSPSNKVTEKGKDVELRCDPISGHTALYWYRQSLGQGLEFLIYFQGNSAPDKSGLPSDRFSAERTGGSVSTLTIQRTQQEDSAVYLCASSPREGITGELFFGEGSRLTVL.

The chain employs TRBV7-9 and TRBJ2-7; TRBD1 matches 7 bases. The ends lost 4 bases at V and 3 bases at J; junction bases unmatched: 3. The CDR3 totals 13 residues. The germline CDR1 and CDR2 sequences are SEHNR and FQNEAQ (reference sequence). Written as DNA, the CDR3 is TGTGCCAGCAGCTACAACAGGGGCTACGAGCAGTACTTC. It specifies CASSYNRGYEQYF.

There are a few counts of this clone. The rearrangement links TRBV7-9 to TRBJ2-7, with D hard to call. V was cut by 5 bases and J by 2 bases, with 16 bases left in between. The germline gives CDR1 SEHNR, CDR2 FQNEAQ (reference sequence). This CDR3 has 15 residues. For the CDR3, the DNA is TGTGCCAGCAGCGAAACCCACGACGGAGCCTACGAGCAGTACTTC. Protein sequence: CASSETHDGAYEQYF.

This clone was seen once. V usage is TRBV28 and J usage is TRBJ2-7; D not resolved. Germline loops: CDR1 MDHEN, CDR2 SYDVKM. The CDR3 consists of 12 residues. V lost 5 bases and J 4 bases, leaving 9 bases between the germline ends. The CDR3 loop is CASSLLLYEQYF. DNA for the CDR3: TGTGCCAGCAGTCTTCTTCTATACGAGCAGTACTTC.

This chain links TRBV25-1 with TRBJ1-1; 7 bases line up with TRBD1. CDR3 length: 13 residues. Germline CDR1 MGHDK, CDR2 SYGVNS. V was pared by 4 bases and J by 7 bases, with 6 bases of the junction left unmatched. The CDR3 sequence: CASSAQQGSEAFF. The CDR3 DNA sequence: TGTGCCAGCAGTGCACAACAGGGGAGTGAAGCTTTCTTT. Looking up the rest from reference TRBV25-1 and TRBJ1-1 gives the full variable domain: EADIYQTPRYLVIGTGKKITLECSQTMGHDKMYWYQQDPGMELHLIHYSYGVNSTEKGDLSSESTVSRIRTEHFPLTLESARPSHTSQYLCASSAQQGSEAFFGQGTRLTVV.

A single count supports this clone. This chain links TRBV15 with TRBJ1-5, with TRBD1 as a possible D gene (5 bases). From germline, CDR1 is LNHNV and CDR2 YYDKDF (reference sequence). The V end lost 0 bases, the J end lost 5 bases, and 14 bases lay between the germline ends. This CDR3 comprises 16 residues. The CDR3 region has the DNA TGTGCCACCAGCAGAGATCAGCAGACAGCGTATCAGCCCCAGCATTTT. Encoded protein: CATSRDQQTAYQPQHF.

The chain couples TRBV6-5 to TRBJ2-7; weak D call: TRBD1 (5 bases). Germline CDR1 MNHEY, CDR2 SVGAGI. This CDR3 region has 13 residues. V lost 8 bases and J lost 3, with 14 bases in between. Here the CDR3 reads CASARGLNYEQYF. The CDR3 bases are TGTGCCAGCGCTAGGGGTCTAAACTACGAGCAGTACTTC.

The chain employs TRBV18 and TRBJ1-1; D possibly corresponds to TRBD1 (5 bases). This CDR3 is 14 amino acids long. CDR1 and CDR2 (germline): KGHSH, LQKENI. The V end was cut by 2 bases, the J end by 5 bases, with 12 bases between. CDR3 loop: CASSPSAGYTEAFF. The CDR3 bases are TGTGCCAGCTCACCATCGGCAGGGTATACTGAAGCTTTCTTT.

This chain links TRBV9 with TRBJ2-5; 10 nucleotides match TRBD1. V lost 3 bases, J lost 1 base, and 3 bases stayed unmatched. CDR3 length: 15 amino acids. The germline CDR1 and CDR2 sequences are SGDLS and YYNGEE. CDR3 region: CASSDRQGAQETQYF. CDR3 coding DNA: TGTGCCAGCAGCGACCGACAGGGGGCCCAAGAGACCCAGTACTTC. The variable domain in full, with the rest retrieved from reference TRBV9 and TRBJ2-5, is DSGVTQTPKHLITATGQRVTLRCSPRSGDLSVYWYQQSLDQGLQFLIQYYNGEERAKGNILERFSAQQFPDLHSELNLSSLELGDSALYFCASSDRQGAQETQYFGPGTRLLVL.

This clone was detected only once. The V and J genes are TRBV6-5 and TRBJ2-7; 9 bases are a match to TRBD1. In germline, CDR1 is MNHEY, CDR2 SVGAGI. This CDR3 is built from 14 residues. The V gene end was trimmed by 6 bases and the J gene end by 5 bases; junction bases not matched to a gene: 8. As DNA, the CDR3 is TGTGCCAGCAGCCGACAGGGGGGGTCACACGAGCAGTACTTC. Translating gives CASSRQGGSHEQYF.

This chain joins TRBV14 and TRBJ2-2; 8 bases agree with TRBD1. Looked up from germline, CDR1 is SGHDN and CDR2 is FVKESK. Trimming removed 0 bases from V and 6 bases from J; junction bases left unmatched: 6. The CDR3 sequence is 16 residues long. Written as DNA, the CDR3 is TGTGCCAGCAGCCAAGACAGGGGGCGCGTGGCCGGGGAGCTGTTTTTT. Translated: CASSQDRGRVAGELFF.

The chain recombines TRBV24-1 with TRBJ2-3; 8 bases agree with TRBD1. This CDR3 region has 15 residues. Trimming removed 4 bases from V and 1 base from J; junction bases left unmatched: 3. CDR1 and CDR2 from the germline V gene are KGHDR and SFDVKD. The CDR3 nucleotides read TGTGCCACCAGTGAAACAGGGGGAGGCACAGATACGCAGTATTTT. It is translated as CATSETGGGTDTQYF.

In DNA, the CDR3 is TGCAGCGTGGCATCAGGCTCCTACGAGCAGTACTTC. It codes for CSVASGSYEQYF. The chain recombines TRBV29-1 with TRBJ2-7; no clear D gene. This CDR3 region has 12 residues. Germline V gene data show CDR1 as SQVTM and CDR2 as ANQGSEA. Trimming left V 6 bases short and J 0 bases short, with 9 bases between.

J is TRBJ2-7 and V is TRBV27; 9 nucleotides agree with TRBD2. Per the germline V gene, CDR1 is MNHEY and CDR2 is SMNVEV (reference sequence). After removal of 6 bases from V and 4 bases from J, the junction contained 7 bases not matched to a gene. This CDR3 has 14 residues. This CDR3 is CASSDSGSRYEQYF. CDR3 DNA sequence: TGTGCCAGCAGCGATAGCGGGAGTAGGTACGAGCAGTACTTC.

For the CDR3, the DNA is TGTGCCAGTAGTACTACAGGGGCCACCGGGGAGCTGTTTTTT. Amino acid sequence: CASSTTGATGELFF. The rearrangement links TRBV19 to TRBJ2-2; 7 bases align to TRBD1. This CDR3 comprises 14 residues. V shed 4 bases and J 4 bases; nucleotides not matched to a gene: 3. Germline V CDR1 and CDR2: LNHDA, SQIVND (reference sequence).